The source of this TCR beta chain is a study of T cells expressing NK-cell markers. TCRdb reprocessed the 5' RACE reads, with one entry per CDR3 protein and no DNA. The sample totals fewer than 300,000 distinct CDR3 sequences. This CDR3 comprises 13 residues. The rearrangement joins TRBV12-3 or TRBV12-4 to TRBJ1-5; no DNA is available, so the TRBD1 call from TCRdb remains unchecked. Sequencing was performed on blood T cells: a sorted CD56 or NKG2C T cell subset, CD4+ or CD8+ T cells, or bulk PBMC T cells (not recorded which). The TCR originated in a woman aged 18 to 75 in good health. The CDR3 spells CASSLQGDQPQHF.